These 9 T cell receptor beta chains originate from one sample sequenced in a study of lymphopenia after photon versus proton radiotherapy. TCRdb's copy holds only in-frame clones and misses some; the assay was immunoSEQ multiplex PCR. Among tens of thousands of clones listed, around four fifths were seen once. Specimen: peripheral blood, collected from a patient treated with proton-based radiotherapy. These receptors were taken from a man aged 55 to 70 with pancreatic cancer.

This clone appeared a single time. The chain combines TRBV6-1 with TRBJ1-5; 11 bases align to TRBD1. CDR1 is MNHNS and CDR2 is SASEGT in the germline V gene. V was clipped by 4 bases and J by 6 bases; unmatched bases: 11. The CDR3 length is 17 residues. DNA for the CDR3: TGTGCCAGCAGTGTAAGCTCCGGGACAGGGGGTGGTCAGCCCCAGCATTTT. It codes for CASSVSSGTGGGQPQHF.

The chain joins TRBV7-9 to TRBJ1-3, with D perhaps matching TRBD1 (5 bases). The CDR3 contains 15 residues. Between the trimmed V and J ends, which lost 5 bases and 0 bases, there was a span of 11 bases. Germline lookup yields CDR1 SEHNR and CDR2 FQNEAQ (reference sequence). CDR3 sequence reads: CASSPGGTSGNTIYF. CDR3 sequence (DNA): TGTGCCAGCAGCCCGGGGGGGACCTCTGGAAACACCATATATTTT.

V gene TRBV6-1 combines with J gene TRBJ1-5, with D maybe TRBD1 (6 bases). This CDR3 is built from 14 residues. CDR1 and CDR2 from the germline V gene are MNHNS and SASEGT. Trimming took off 4 bases at V and 1 base at J, with 8 bases between the two ends. CDR3: CASSVGQSNQPQHF. CDR3 nucleotides: TGTGCCAGCAGTGTCGGACAGAGCAATCAGCCCCAGCATTTT.

The sample holds a few counts of this clone. Other DNA sequences from this sample encode an identical CDR3 as well. The J gene is TRBJ1-1, the V gene TRBV14; possible D gene TRBD1, 5 bases. Germline CDR1 is SGHDN and CDR2 is FVKESK. V lost 5 bases and J 1 base, leaving 8 bases between the germline ends. The CDR3 has 13 amino acids. CDR3: CASSVGGNTEAFF. The CDR3 DNA reads as TGTGCCAGCAGCGTTGGGGGGAACACTGAAGCTTTCTTT.

The CDR3 DNA reads TGTGCCATCAGTGAGTCGGATAGCGGGACCTACGAGCAGTACTTC. This codes for CAISESDSGTYEQYF. The gene calls are TRBV10-3 and TRBJ2-7, with TRBD2 matching over 8 bases. The CDR3 runs 15 residues. V was pared by 0 bases and J by 2 bases, with 3 bases of the junction left unmatched. Germline CDR1 reads ENHRY; CDR2 reads SYGVKD.

V gene TRBV2 combines with J gene TRBJ2-7; 9 positions agree with TRBD2. The J segment lost 3 bases and the V segment lost 6 bases, leaving 9 bases of the junction unmatched. Per germline, CDR1 SNHLY and CDR2 FYNNEI. The CDR3 spans 15 residues. The CDR3 bases are TGTGCCAGCAGGGATCCGGGACTAGCATTCTACGAGCAGTACTTC. Translated: CASRDPGLAFYEQYF.

The rearrangement uses TRBV10-3 and TRBJ2-7; 8 bases align to TRBD1. Germline assignment: CDR1 ENHRY and CDR2 SYGVKD. Trimming at V came to 0 bases and at J to 2 bases, leaving 6 bases not matched to a gene. The CDR3 is 16 residues long. Written as DNA, the CDR3 is TGTGCCATCAGTGAGTCTCAGGGGACAGGAGCCTACGAGCAGTACTTC. As protein: CAISESQGTGAYEQYF.

As to this clone: The same CDR3 is also encoded by other DNA sequences in this sample. The chain couples TRBV28 to TRBJ1-2, with D uncertain. V was trimmed by 5 bases and J by 1 base, leaving 2 bases between them. Germline V lookup: CDR1 MDHEN, CDR2 SYDVKM. The CDR3 has 11 residues. CDR3 loop: CASSRNYGYTF. The DNA for the CDR3 is TGTGCCAGCAGTCGTAACTATGGCTACACCTTC.

This rearrangement joins TRBV7-8 to TRBJ2-1, with a tentative D call TRBD2 (5 bases). Germline CDR1 is SGHVS and CDR2 is FQNEAQ. Trimming shortened V by 5 bases and J by 6 bases, and 26 bases separated the two germline ends. There are 18 residues in the CDR3. The CDR3 DNA sequence: TGTGCCAGCAGCAAGGCGGGCCGGGGATTAAAGATAGGCAATGAGCAGTTCTTC. Protein product: CASSKAGRGLKIGNEQFF.